The clone carrying this T cell receptor beta chain showed up just once. The assay was immunoSEQ multiplex PCR, and TCRdb's table has in-frame clones only and misses some. Of fewer than 200,000 clones in the sample, 65% to 80% were seen once. The CDR3 contains 17 residues. Germline V lookup: CDR1 LNHDA, CDR2 SQIVND (reference sequence). V lost 3 bases, J lost 4 bases, and 7 bases stayed unmatched. The data derive from a study of blood T cell repertoires in COVID-19. About the study: PBMCs, B-cell-depleted T cells, or T cells provided the cDNA or gDNA that made up the material.

The sample was peripheral blood. The chain couples TRBV19 to TRBJ2-2; 11 bases fit TRBD2. The sequence came from a man in his sixties with acute or convalescent COVID-19. The CDR3 DNA sequence: TGTGCCAGTAGTATCGGGCTAGCGGGGGGCGGCACCGGGGAGCTGTTTTTT. It codes for CASSIGLAGGGTGELFF.